The rows below give T cell receptor beta chains drawn from one sample of a study of glioma-infiltrating T cells after dendritic cell vaccination. The method was immunoSEQ multiplex PCR; TCRdb's version includes in-frame clones alone and lacks a portion of them. The table has about 73,000 clones, around 80% seen once; the top ten hold 2.1%. The material sequenced was blood, taken before dendritic cell vaccination. Receptor source: a human donor with glioblastoma. Each CDR3 is given with its conserved first and last residue. Each record gives: J gene, clone size, D gene, V gene, CDR3 DNA, CDR3 protein. The D gene is left open where the match is weak. Size is omitted from some rows. Given values are once, few, many or a class for expanded clones.

TRBJ1-3 | . | . | TRBV4-2 | TGTGCCAGCAGCCAAGATAGGGGTTCTGGAAACACCATATATTTT | CASSQDRGSGNTIYF
TRBJ2-1 | . | . | TRBV7-2 | TGTGCCAGCAGCTTAGTTTGGCTAGCCCCGCAAATTGAGCAGTTCTTC | CASSLVWLAPQIEQFF
TRBJ1-4 | . | . | TRBV18 | TGTGCCAGTTACGCCGCCGGGCCTGGGGGCGAAAAACTGTTTTTT | CASYAAGPGGEKLFF
TRBJ1-1 | . | . | TRBV14 | TGTGCCAGCAGCCAAGCCTTAGATACTGAAGCTTTCTTT | CASSQALDTEAFF
TRBJ1-2 | . | TRBD1 | TRBV19 | TGTGCCAGTAGTCCGTCCGGGACAGTCAACTATGGCTACACCTTC | CASSPSGTVNYGYTF
TRBJ1-4 | . | TRBD1 | TRBV5-5 | TGTGCCAGCAGCCGGGACAGGGGGCGTGAAAAACTGTTTTTT | CASSRDRGREKLFF
TRBJ1-5 | . | . | TRBV9 | TGTGCCAGCAGCGTCGCAGGGGTTCAGCCCCAGCATTTT | CASSVAGVQPQHF
TRBJ1-2 | few | TRBD1 | TRBV10-3 | TGTGCCATCTCAGCCGGGACAGGGGGCAGCTATGGCTACACCTTC | CAISAGTGGSYGYTF
TRBJ2-1 | . | . | TRBV5-4 | TGTGCCAGCAGCTTTGGGGAGAATGAGCAGTTCTTC | CASSFGENEQFF
TRBJ1-1 | once | . | TRBV6-1 | TGTGCCAGCAGTCCCAGCGCGAACACTGAAGCTTTCTTT | CASSPSANTEAFF
TRBJ2-7 | . | . | TRBV29-1 | TGCAGCGTTCTTCGGGCGGGATCGAGGGAGCAGTACTTC | CSVLRAGSREQYF
TRBJ1-6 | . | TRBD1 | TRBV25-1 | TGTGCCAGCAGCCTCAGCAGGGGGTCACCCCTCCACTTT | CASSLSRGSPLHF
TRBJ1-1 | . | . | TRBV7-2 | TGTGCCAGCAGCTCCCAGGGAGGCACTGAAGCTTTCTTT | CASSSQGGTEAFF
TRBJ1-4 | . | . | TRBV10-1 | TGCGCCAGCGGGCAGTCGAATGAAAAACTGTTTTTT | CASGQSNEKLFF
TRBJ2-6 | . | TRBD1 | TRBV10-3 | TGTGCCATCAGTGAGTCGACAGGGAGCTCTGGGGCCAACGTCCTGACTTTC | CAISESTGSSGANVLTF
TRBJ2-5 | . | TRBD2 | TRBV6-5 | TGTGCCAGCAGCCGACCCGGGGGGGAGACCCAGTACTTC | CASSRPGGETQYF
TRBJ2-1 | once | TRBD2 | TRBV4-1 | TGCGCCAGCAGCCAAGGTCTATCGACTAGCGGAGAATACAATGAGCAGTTCTTC | CASSQGLSTSGEYNEQFF
TRBJ1-1 | . | . | TRBV9 | TGTGCCAGCAGCGCACGCTCAGGCGCCGAAGCTTTCTTT | CASSARSGAEAFF
TRBJ2-2 | . | . | TRBV5-1 | TGCGCCAGCAGCCCCGAACCGGGGCGGGGAACCGGGGAGCTGTTTTTT | CASSPEPGRGTGELFF
TRBJ1-5 | . | . | TRBV6-1 | TGTGCCAGCAGGGGGGAGGAGATTGGGGAGCGGCCCCAGCATTTT | CASRGEEIGERPQHF
TRBJ1-5 | . | . | TRBV5-1 | TGCGCCAGCAGCCCCGGGGGGGGGAGCACCCAGCCCCAGCATTTT | CASSPGGGSTQPQHF
TRBJ2-2 | . | . | TRBV18 | TGTGCCAGCTCCACTATGGAAACCGGGGAGCTGTTTTTT | CASSTMETGELFF
TRBJ1-5 | . | TRBD1 | TRBV27 | TGTGCCAGCAGTCCCATAACGACAGGGTATGGGCAGCCCCAGCATTTT | CASSPITTGYGQPQHF
TRBJ1-1 | . | TRBD1 | TRBV7-9 | TGTGCCAGCAGCTTAGCGGTGACAGGGGAGGACCCTGAAGCTTTCTTT | CASSLAVTGEDPEAFF
TRBJ2-7 | once | TRBD1 | TRBV5-1 | TGCGCCAGCAGCCCCAGGACAGGGTCCATCCACGAGCAGTACTTC | CASSPRTGSIHEQYF
TRBJ2-3 | . | TRBD1 | TRBV5-1 | TGCGCCAGCAGCTGGACAGGGCCCCTCACAGATACGCAGTATTTT | CASSWTGPLTDTQYF
TRBJ2-7 | . | . | TRBV7-8 | TGTGCCAGCAGCCCAAGGGGGAATTCCTACGAGCAGTACTTC | CASSPRGNSYEQYF
TRBJ2-7 | few | . | TRBV6-5 | TGTGCCAGCAGTTACTCGTCGGCGGAGGTCGTGCAGTACTTC | CASSYSSAEVVQYF
TRBJ2-3 | few | TRBD2 | TRBV19 | TGTGCCAGTAGTAAAAGGCGGGAGGGCTCAGATACGCAGTATTTT | CASSKRREGSDTQYF
TRBJ2-6 | . | . | TRBV27 | TGTGCCAGCAGTTCTTTACAGGTTTTAGTCTCTGGGGCCAACGTCCTGACTTTC | CASSSLQVLVSGANVLTF
TRBJ2-7 | . | . | TRBV5-5 | TGTGCCAGCAGCCCCGTCGCGGGCCCCAGCTCCTACGAGCAGTACTTC | CASSPVAGPSSYEQYF
TRBJ2-3 | . | TRBD1 | TRBV6-1 | TGTGCCAGCGGACAGGGGCCAACCACAGATACGCAGTATTTT | CASGQGPTTDTQYF
TRBJ1-5 | . | . | TRBV6-1 | TGTGCCAGCAGTGAAATACAGGGTCAGCCCCAGCATTTT | CASSEIQGQPQHF
TRBJ2-5 | . | . | TRBV18 | TGTGCCAGCTCACCATATAACGCCCGGGAGACCCAGTACTTC | CASSPYNARETQYF
TRBJ2-5 | once | TRBD1 | TRBV7-9 | TGTGCCAGCAGCTCTCGACAGGGAGAGACCCAGTACTTC | CASSSRQGETQYF
TRBJ2-7 | few | TRBD1 | TRBV6-1 | TGTGCCAGCGTGGAGGACAGGTGGCCCTACGAGCAGTACTTC | CASVEDRWPYEQYF
TRBJ2-7 | . | . | TRBV29-1 | TGCAGCGCCACCAGGGAAGGGGGCTACGAGCAGTACTTC | CSATREGGYEQYF
TRBJ1-1 | once | . | TRBV19 | TGTGCCAGTAGTGATAGGGGGACTGAAGCTTTCTTT | CASSDRGTEAFF
TRBJ2-3 | . | TRBD2 | TRBV4-1 | TGCGCCAGCAGCCGGGAGGGTACCAGCGGGGTTATCACAGATACGCAGTATTTT | CASSREGTSGVITDTQYF
TRBJ2-5 | . | . | TRBV29-1 | TGCAGAGAAAAAACTAGATCAGAGACCCAGTACTTC | CREKTRSETQYF
TRBJ2-2 | few | TRBD2 | TRBV2 | TGTGCCAGCAGTGAGTGGGCTAGCGGGTATACCGGGGAGCTGTTTTTT | CASSEWASGYTGELFF
TRBJ1-5 | . | . | TRBV2 | TGTGCCAGCAGTGCGAGCCAGGGAAATCAGCCCCAGCATTTT | CASSASQGNQPQHF
TRBJ1-2 | . | . | TRBV28 | TGTGCCAGCACCAACAGGGCCGGCTACACCTTC | CASTNRAGYTF
TRBJ2-3 | . | TRBD1 | TRBV6-1 | TGTGCCAGCAGTGATATCGGGAACAGGGGCTCGGATACGCAGTATTTT | CASSDIGNRGSDTQYF
TRBJ2-3 | few | . | TRBV5-4 | TGTGCCAGCAGCTTGGAGACCGGAGTGGATACGCAGTATTTT | CASSLETGVDTQYF
TRBJ2-1 | . | TRBD2 | TRBV19 | TGTGCCAGTAACCTGAAGAGTAGCGGGAGGGGCAATGAGCAGTTCTTC | CASNLKSSGRGNEQFF